Below are 8 T cell receptor beta chains sequenced from a single sample in a study of blood T cell repertoires in COVID-19. Profiled with immunoSEQ multiplex PCR; TCRdb holds only in-frame clones, not every one. The data show tens of thousands of clones, around 75% seen once. The sample comprised peripheral blood. The receptors were gathered from a man older than 75 with acute or convalescent COVID-19.

The chain combines TRBV4-2 with TRBJ2-3, with 9 bases that match TRBD2. The CDR3 runs to 18 residues. Germline trimming cut 1 base from V and 6 bases from J; bases unmatched to any gene: 14. Germline V gives CDR1 LGHNA, CDR2 YNFKEQ. CDR3 residues: CASSQVAQTSGGMDTQYF. CDR3 bases: TGTGCCAGCAGCCAAGTGGCCCAGACTAGCGGAGGGATGGATACGCAGTATTTT.

This chain joins TRBV18 and TRBJ2-1; TRBD2 agrees at 11 bases. V dropped 6 bases and J dropped 0; count of bases not matched to a gene: 10. Germline CDR1 reads KGHSH; CDR2 reads LQKENI. CDR3 length: 18 amino acids. CDR3 sequence (DNA): TGTGCCAGCTCGTATCTAGCGGGAGGAACAAGCTCCTACAATGAGCAGTTCTTC. It is translated as CASSYLAGGTSSYNEQFF.

The chain joins TRBV6-2 or TRBV6-3 to TRBJ2-5, with 11 bases fitting TRBD2. The germline CDR1 and CDR2 sequences are MNHEY and SVGEGT. With V trimmed by 0 bases and J by 3 bases, 6 bases remained unmatched. This CDR3 comprises 17 residues. The DNA for the CDR3 is TGTGCCAGCAGTTACTCGAGTTTACTAGCGGGAGAAGAGACCCAGTACTTC. Its protein product is CASSYSSLLAGEETQYF.

The chain links TRBV6-2 or TRBV6-3 to TRBJ2-5, with TRBD2 as a possible D gene (5 bases). The germline CDR1 and CDR2 sequences are MNHEY and SVGEGT. This CDR3 region has 14 residues. Between the trimmed V and J ends, which lost 5 bases and 4 bases, there was a span of 14 bases. The CDR3 DNA follows: TGTGCCAGCAGTCTACCCAAGGGAGCAGAGACCCAGTACTTC. Translation: CASSLPKGAETQYF.

This clone was detected only a few times. The V and J genes are TRBV7-9 and TRBJ2-7; perhaps TRBD1 as D (6 bases). The germline V gene encodes CDR1 SEHNR and CDR2 FQNEAQ (reference sequence). V lost 3 bases and J 1 base, leaving 10 bases between the germline ends. This CDR3 is built from 14 residues. CDR3 sequence (DNA): TGTGCCAGCAGCTTCTGGGACATTTCCTACGAGCAGTACTTC. Its translation: CASSFWDISYEQYF.

Only one count was recorded for this clone. This chain uses TRBV27 with TRBJ1-4, with D possibly matching TRBD1 (6 bases). CDR3 length: 14 residues. Germline V gene data show CDR1 as MNHEY and CDR2 as SMNVEV (reference sequence). Deletions cut 3 bases from V and 10 bases from J, with 15 bases between. The CDR3 region has the DNA TGTGCCAGCAGTTTCCTTGGGACCAGGGGAAAACTGTTTTTT. Protein product: CASSFLGTRGKLFF.

V is TRBV10-3 and J is TRBJ2-2, with TRBD2 matching over 7 bases. The CDR3 sequence is 14 residues long. In germline, CDR1 is ENHRY, CDR2 SYGVKD. V dropped 9 bases and J dropped 2; count of bases not matched to a gene: 6. The CDR3 is CAIREDVNTGELFF. CDR3 bases: TGTGCCATTCGGGAGGACGTTAACACCGGGGAGCTGTTTTTT.

The J gene is TRBJ2-2, the V gene TRBV14; 8 bases fit TRBD1. The CDR3 sequence is 18 residues long. Trimming removed 2 bases from V and 2 bases from J; junction bases left unmatched: 10. CDR1 and CDR2 (germline): SGHDN, FVKESK. Here the CDR3 DNA reads TGTGCCAGCAGCCAAAGGGGGAGGACAGGGCTAAACACCGGGGAGCTGTTTTTT. This translates into CASSQRGRTGLNTGELFF.